The TCR beta chain under discussion was sequenced for a study of blood T cell repertoires in COVID-19 (dated by TCRdb to 2018 to 2021). A note on the overall study: Collaborator samples came from the United States, Italy and Spain and covered acute and convalescent phases of COVID-19. A freely available public database, intended as a resource for researchers studying the immune response to SARS-CoV-2, is where the repertoires were released. The material from the prospective study consisted of cDNA or gDNA derived from T cells, B-cell-depleted T cells, or PBMCs. The samples were drawn from the first 160 participants of the ongoing ImmuneRACE study and from under 1,500 subjects provided by 6 global collaborators. The sample metadata nearly always contained a de-identified subject ID, COVID-19 status, age in years and sex. HLA class I and class II types, where available, came from metadata supplied by the sample provider rather than from assay-based typing. The dataset comprised deeply sampled blood TCRbeta repertoires from subjects exposed to, actively infected with, or recovered from COVID-19.

Details on this clone: The antigen it binds to is not known. No base-level quality is on record; no much larger clone is a single base apart.

The research as a whole found: How much clinical and demographic metadata was included differed by source and by participant, and the metadata was provided uncurated.

Participants in the prospective study were enrolled through a virtual design, were aged about 18 to 90 years, and lived in 24 United States geographic areas. In the prospective study, cohorts were assigned on the basis of participant-reported clinical history obtained from a screening survey and a study questionnaire. Mobile phlebotomists in the prospective study collected whole blood, serum and a nasopharyngeal or oropharyngeal swab from every participant. Additional blood draws and questionnaires over an approximately 2-month period could optionally be provided by prospective study participants. Before DNA extraction, blood samples from the prospective study were shipped at room temperature or frozen. TCRbeta CDR3 regions were amplified from genomic DNA by means of the immunoSEQ Assay, a bias-controlled multiplex PCR. The paper's data handling went like this. The number of nucleated cells in each sample was estimated by amplification of reference gene primers within the assay. To quantify the absolute abundance of each unique TCRbeta CDR3 rearrangement, sequence reads were collapsed and filtered. For each sample, productive Simpson clonality was calculated as the square root of Simpson's diversity index over productive rearrangements. The table was pulled from immuneACCESS by TCRdb, which kept in-frame rearrangements only. Such tables lose some clones; where checked, under half of the loss comes from unresolved V genes, and the rest has no known cause. That table is the source of V, J and clone size, and D and trimming were worked out from the DNA. The sample table contains approximately 200,000 clones; only one count was recorded for 89% of them. The top ten clonotypes cover 2% to 2.5% of the sample.

The CDR3 runs 15 residues from the cysteine to the phenylalanine. The CDR3 DNA has 45 bases and is translated from base 1. CDR1 and CDR2 were assigned from the germline V gene as SGHRS and YFSETQ. Trimmed from V: 4 bases; trimmed from J: 4 bases; junction bases lacking a gene match: 4. Input material: PBMCs or T cells enriched from blood (not recorded which). The clonotype originates from a middle-aged woman with acute COVID-19. The chain uses TRBV5-1 and TRBJ2-3, with 12 central nucleotides matching TRBD1. The bases are TGCGCCAGCAGCCCCGGGACAGGGGGCTCAGATACGCAGTATTTT. This codes for CASSPGTGGSDTQYF. The full variable domain, completed from the reference TRBV5-1 and TRBJ2-3 proteins outside the CDR3, reads KAGVTQTPRYLIKTRGQQVTLSCSPISGHRSVSWYQQTPGQGLQFLFEYFSETQRNKGNFPGRFSGRQFSNSRSEMNVSTLELGDSALYLCASSPGTGGSDTQYFGPGTRLTVL.